This T cell receptor beta chain appears in the sequencing data of a study of tumor-infiltrating lymphocytes in localized non-small cell lung cancer. Study in general: The cohort mixed smokers and never-smokers, several histologies, and some post-neoadjuvant-chemotherapy samples.

General study results and limits: TCR sequencing covered a subset of patients with enough tissue.

Method: immunoSEQ multiplex PCR; TCRdb's copy keeps in-frame clones and lacks some. The sample yields about 16,000 clones, approximately 80% seen once. V was trimmed by 6 bases and J by 2 bases, leaving 7 bases between them. Germline CDR1 and CDR2: LNHDA and SQIVND (reference sequence). The CDR3 consists of 13 residues. Comment on this clone: Its antigen is unidentified.

The receptor comes from a human donor with non-small cell lung cancer. Source material: lung tumor tissue. The V gene is TRBV19, the J gene TRBJ2-2; maybe TRBD2 (5 bases). The DNA for the CDR3 is TGTGCCAGTAGGAGGACTAACACCGGGGAGCTGTTTTTT. Amino acid sequence: CASRRTNTGELFF.